This T cell receptor beta chain originates from a study of T cell responses to AZD1222 COVID-19 vaccine. About the study: Second-dose groups at about 4 or about 12 weeks were pooled. Study-wide findings and caveats: Following two doses of AZD1222, Spike-specific TCR breadth and depth rose. Reportedly, nearly half the spike-specific TCRs target unmutated variant regions. Clonal diversity may have been underestimated in mostly white British donors.

V gave up 4 bases and J gave up 8 bases, with 12 bases separating them. CDR1 and CDR2 from the germline V gene are SGHRS and YFSETQ. CDR3 size: 12 residues. TCRdb's table, derived via immunoSEQ multiplex PCR, lists solely in-frame clones and lacks some. The data contain roughly 130,000 clones, over 75% of them singletons. This clone occurred once. What it recognizes is unknown. The source material was peripheral blood, sampled on day 0 of AZD1222 vaccination. This chain links TRBV5-1 with TRBJ1-1; a weak D match, TRBD1 (5 bases). The source of this sequence is an adult in good health. This chain's CDR3 is CASSPEGLEAFF. CDR3 bases: TGCGCCAGCAGCCCGGAGGGGTTAGAAGCTTTCTTT.